The clone carrying this T cell receptor (beta chain) appeared a few times. Antigen specificity is unknown. This CDR3 contains 16 residues. The ends were cut back, 5 bases at V and 6 bases at J, with 19 bases in the middle. In germline, CDR1 is SEHNR, CDR2 FQNEAQ (reference sequence). Sequenced by immunoSEQ multiplex PCR; TCRdb stores in-frame clones only, minus some. The profile covers about 27,000 clones, with just under 75% appearing a single time and 9.5% to 10% taken by the ten largest. CD4+ and CD8+ cells were isolated by positive magnetic bead selection, with purity checked by flow cytometry. The sample belongs to a study of somatic mutations in cytotoxic T cells in rheumatoid arthritis. Findings and caveats of the study: With advancing age, CD8+ clonality climbed in rheumatoid arthritis patients but did not rise in healthy controls. Per patient, the largest CD8+ clone was found to exceed 20% of CD8+ cells in 8 of 65 cases.

This TCR was recovered from a woman younger than 35 in good health. Input material: CD8+ T cells sorted from blood. The chain joins TRBV7-9 to TRBJ2-2, with a weak D call TRBD2 (5 bases). This CDR3 reads CASSPVGAARPGELFF. CDR3 nucleotide sequence: TGTGCCAGCAGCCCCGTGGGAGCAGCAAGACCCGGGGAGCTGTTTTTT.